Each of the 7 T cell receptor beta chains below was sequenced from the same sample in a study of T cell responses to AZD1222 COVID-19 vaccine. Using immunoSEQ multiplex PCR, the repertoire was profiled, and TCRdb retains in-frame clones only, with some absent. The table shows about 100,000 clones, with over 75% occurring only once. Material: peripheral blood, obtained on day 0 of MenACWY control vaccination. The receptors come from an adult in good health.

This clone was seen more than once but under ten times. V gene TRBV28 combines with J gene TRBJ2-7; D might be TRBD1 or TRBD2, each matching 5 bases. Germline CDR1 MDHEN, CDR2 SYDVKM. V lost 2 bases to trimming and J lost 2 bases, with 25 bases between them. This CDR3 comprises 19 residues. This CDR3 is CASSLSPPLPRSGPYEQYF. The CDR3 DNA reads TGTGCCAGCAGTTTAAGCCCACCACTCCCGCGTTCGGGACCCTACGAGCAGTACTTC. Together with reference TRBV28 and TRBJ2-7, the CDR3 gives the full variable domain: DVKVTQSSRYLVKRTGEKVFLECVQDMDHENMFWYRQDPGLGLRLIYFSYDVKMKEKGDIPEGYSVSREKKERFSLILESASTNQTSMYLCASSLSPPLPRSGPYEQYFGPGTRLTVT.

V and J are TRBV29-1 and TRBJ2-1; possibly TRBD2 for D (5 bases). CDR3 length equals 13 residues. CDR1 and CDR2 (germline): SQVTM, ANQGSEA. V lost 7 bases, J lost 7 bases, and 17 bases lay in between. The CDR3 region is CSAQLVSPNEQFF. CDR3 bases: TGCAGCGCCCAACTAGTCAGTCCGAATGAGCAGTTCTTC.

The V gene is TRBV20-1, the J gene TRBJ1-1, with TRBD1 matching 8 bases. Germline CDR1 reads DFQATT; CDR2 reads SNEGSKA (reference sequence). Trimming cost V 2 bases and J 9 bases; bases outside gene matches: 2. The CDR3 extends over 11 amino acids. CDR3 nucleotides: TGCAGTGCTAGAACAGGGGGTAAAGCTTTCTTT. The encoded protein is CSARTGGKAFF.

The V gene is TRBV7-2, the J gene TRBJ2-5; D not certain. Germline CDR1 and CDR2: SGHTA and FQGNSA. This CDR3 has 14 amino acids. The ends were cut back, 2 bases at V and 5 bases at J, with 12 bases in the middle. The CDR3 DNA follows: TGTGCCAGCAGCTTAAATTATGTCGAGGAGACCCAGTACTTC. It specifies CASSLNYVEETQYF. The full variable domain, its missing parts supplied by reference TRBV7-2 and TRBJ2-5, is GAGVSQSPSNKVTEKGKDVELRCDPISGHTALYWYRQSLGQGLEFLIYFQGNSAPDKSGLPSDRFSAERTGGSVSTLTIQRTQQEDSAVYLCASSLNYVEETQYFGPGTRLLVL.

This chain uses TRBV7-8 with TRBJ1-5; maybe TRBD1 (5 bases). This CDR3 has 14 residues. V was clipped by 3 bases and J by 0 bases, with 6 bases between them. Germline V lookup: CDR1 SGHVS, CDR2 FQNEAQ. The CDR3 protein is CASSLGDSNQPQHF. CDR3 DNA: TGTGCCAGCAGCTTGGGGGATAGCAATCAGCCCCAGCATTTT.

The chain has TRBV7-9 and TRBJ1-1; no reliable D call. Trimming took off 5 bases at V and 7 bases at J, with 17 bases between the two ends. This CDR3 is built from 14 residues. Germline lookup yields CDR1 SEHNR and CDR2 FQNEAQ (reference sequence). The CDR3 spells CASSPGWGGDEAFF. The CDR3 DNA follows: TGTGCCAGCAGCCCGGGTTGGGGTGGTGATGAAGCTTTCTTT.

The CDR3, as DNA: TGTGCCAGCAGTTACCCGGGGGCGACTGGGGCCAACGTCCTGACTTTC. Translating gives CASSYPGATGANVLTF. V and J are TRBV6-2 or TRBV6-3 and TRBJ2-6; TRBD1 or TRBD2 may be the D gene (6 bases each). Germline V gene lookup returns CDR1 MNHEY and CDR2 SVGEGT. V gave up 2 bases and J gave up 2 bases, with 10 bases separating them. The CDR3 totals 16 residues.